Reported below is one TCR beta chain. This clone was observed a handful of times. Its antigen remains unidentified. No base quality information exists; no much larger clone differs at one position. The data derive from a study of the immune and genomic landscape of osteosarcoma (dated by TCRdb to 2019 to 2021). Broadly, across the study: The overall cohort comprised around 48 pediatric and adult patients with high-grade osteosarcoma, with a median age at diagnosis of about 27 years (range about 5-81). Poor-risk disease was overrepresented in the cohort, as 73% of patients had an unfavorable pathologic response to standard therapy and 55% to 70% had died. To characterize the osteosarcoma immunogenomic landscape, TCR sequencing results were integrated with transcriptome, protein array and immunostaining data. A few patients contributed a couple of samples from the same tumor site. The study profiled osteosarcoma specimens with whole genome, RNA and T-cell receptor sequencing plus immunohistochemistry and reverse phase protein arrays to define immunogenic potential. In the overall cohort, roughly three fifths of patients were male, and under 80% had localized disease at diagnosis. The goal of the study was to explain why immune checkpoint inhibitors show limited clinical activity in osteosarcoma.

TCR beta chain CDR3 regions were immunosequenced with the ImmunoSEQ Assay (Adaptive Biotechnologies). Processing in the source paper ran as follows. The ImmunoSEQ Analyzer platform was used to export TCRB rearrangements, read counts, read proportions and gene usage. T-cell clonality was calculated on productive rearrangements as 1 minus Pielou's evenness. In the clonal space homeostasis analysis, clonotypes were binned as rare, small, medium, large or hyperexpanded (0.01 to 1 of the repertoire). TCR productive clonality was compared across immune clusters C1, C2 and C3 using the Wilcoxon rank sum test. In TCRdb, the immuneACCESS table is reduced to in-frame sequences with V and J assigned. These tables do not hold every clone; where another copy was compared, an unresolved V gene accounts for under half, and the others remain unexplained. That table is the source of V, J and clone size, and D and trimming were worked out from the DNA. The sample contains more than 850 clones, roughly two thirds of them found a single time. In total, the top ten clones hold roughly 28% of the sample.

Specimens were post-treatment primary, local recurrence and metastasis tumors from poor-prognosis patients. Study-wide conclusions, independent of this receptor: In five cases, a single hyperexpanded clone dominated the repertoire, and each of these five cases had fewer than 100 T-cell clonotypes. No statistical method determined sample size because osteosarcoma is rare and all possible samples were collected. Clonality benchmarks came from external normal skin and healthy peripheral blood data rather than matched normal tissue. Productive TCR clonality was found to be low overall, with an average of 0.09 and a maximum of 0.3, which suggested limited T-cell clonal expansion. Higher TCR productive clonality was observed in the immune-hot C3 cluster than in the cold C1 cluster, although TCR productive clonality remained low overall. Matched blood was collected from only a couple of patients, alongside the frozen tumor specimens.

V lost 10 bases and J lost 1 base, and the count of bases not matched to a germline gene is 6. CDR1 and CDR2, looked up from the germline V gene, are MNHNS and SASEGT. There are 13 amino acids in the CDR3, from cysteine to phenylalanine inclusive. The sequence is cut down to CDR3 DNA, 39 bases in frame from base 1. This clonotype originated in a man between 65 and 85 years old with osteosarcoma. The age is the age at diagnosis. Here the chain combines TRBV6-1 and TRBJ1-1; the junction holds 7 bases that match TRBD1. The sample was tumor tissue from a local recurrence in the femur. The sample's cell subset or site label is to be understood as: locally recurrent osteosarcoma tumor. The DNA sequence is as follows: TGTGCCATCGCAGGACAGGCGAACACTGAAGCTTTCTTT. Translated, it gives CAIAGQANTEAFF.